The rows below give T cell receptor beta chains drawn from one sample of a study of HIV-infected patients and healthy controls. TCRdb reanalysed the 5' RACE reads using MiXCR and keeps one entry per CDR3 protein. Counted here are about 6,600 distinct CDR3 sequences, 8% to 10% occurring once; the ten biggest clones make up 20% to 25%. The starting material was blood, obtained during antiretroviral therapy. All receptors derive from an adult with HIV infection. CDR3s include the opening cysteine and the closing phenylalanine or tryptophan. D genes are given only for firm matches. Only part of the rows carry a size: once, few, many, or a class if the clone is expanded.

medium-sized	TRBV3-1	TRBD1	TRBJ1-5	TGTGCCAGCAGCCAAGCAGGGGGCAGCAATCAGCCCCAGCATTTT	CASSQAGGSNQPQHF
many	TRBV29-1	NA	TRBJ2-6	TGCAGCGTTGGTAGGGAGGCCAACGTCCTGACTTTC	CSVGREANVLTF
many	TRBV18	NA	TRBJ2-3	TGTGCCAGCTCACCTGGCGGACAAGGGGCAGATACGCAGTATTTT	CASSPGGQGADTQYF
many	TRBV19	NA	TRBJ2-1	TGTGCCAGTAGTATTGTAAGCGACAATGAGCAGTTCTTC	CASSIVSDNEQFF
medium-sized	TRBV4-1	TRBD1	TRBJ1-5	TGCGCCAGCAGCCTTTACGACGGGGACAGGGGTCAGCCCCAGCATTTT	CASSLYDGDRGQPQHF
NA	TRBV19	NA	TRBJ1-5	TGTGCCAGTAGTACTCCACTAGGGTACGGGGGCAATCAGCCCCAGCATTTT	CASSTPLGYGGNQPQHF
medium-sized	TRBV6-4	NA	TRBJ2-3	TGTGCCAGCAGTGACTCGGAGGATACGAGCACAGATACGCAGTATTTT	CASSDSEDTSTDTQYF
many	TRBV10-3	NA	TRBJ1-4	TGTGCCATCAGTGAGGGCCCGAACAGGGAATGGGATGAAAAACTGTTTTTT	CAISEGPNREWDEKLFF
many	TRBV10-3	TRBD1	TRBJ1-1	TGTGCCATCAGGGGGACAGGGCAAACTGAAGCTTTCTTT	CAIRGTGQTEAFF
medium-sized	TRBV16	NA	TRBJ1-2	TGTGCCAGCAGCCAATCCCAGGGTTGGTATGGCTACACCTTC	CASSQSQGWYGYTF
many	TRBV20-1	NA	TRBJ1-1	TGCAGTGCTAGGATTGGGGACACTGAAGCTTTCTTT	CSARIGDTEAFF
many	TRBV19	NA	TRBJ1-5	TGTGCCAGTAGTATAAGGGGGTATGGTCAGCCCCAGCATTTT	CASSIRGYGQPQHF
many	TRBV6-1	TRBD1	TRBJ1-2	TGTGCCAGCAGGGGACAGGGGTCCGGCTACACCTTC	CASRGQGSGYTF
many	TRBV11-1	NA	TRBJ1-1	TGTGCCAGCAGGTTTCTCGCAGGCGATGAAGCTTTCTTT	CASRFLAGDEAFF
many	TRBV25-1	TRBD1	TRBJ2-7	TGTGCCAGCAGTTCATTAGGGGGCCTTGTCATGCACGAGCAGTACTTC	CASSSLGGLVMHEQYF